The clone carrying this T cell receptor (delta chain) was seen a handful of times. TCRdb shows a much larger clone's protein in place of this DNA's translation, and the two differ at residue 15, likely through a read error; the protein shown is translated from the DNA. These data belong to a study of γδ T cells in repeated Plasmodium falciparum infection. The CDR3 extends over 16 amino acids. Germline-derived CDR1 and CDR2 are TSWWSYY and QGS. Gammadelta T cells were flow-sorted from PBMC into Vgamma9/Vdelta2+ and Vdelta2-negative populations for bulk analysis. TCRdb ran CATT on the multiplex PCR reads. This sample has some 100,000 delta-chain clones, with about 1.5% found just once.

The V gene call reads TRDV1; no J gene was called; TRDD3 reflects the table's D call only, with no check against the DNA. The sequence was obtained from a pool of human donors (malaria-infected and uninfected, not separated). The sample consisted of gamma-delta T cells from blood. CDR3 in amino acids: CALGEYWGILQDKLTF. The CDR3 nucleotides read TGTGCTCTTGGGGAATACTGGGGGATACTTCAAGATAAACTCACCTTT.